A single sample is the source of the 19 T cell receptor beta chains below, sequenced in a study of cytomegalovirus exposure and HLA in healthy donors. The primer mix had 60 Vbeta and 13 Jbeta primers. The protocol was immunoSEQ multiplex PCR, while the TCRdb copy is restricted to in-frame clones and leaves out a portion. The sample shows 140,000 to 150,000 clones, approximately 70% of them seen only once. The sequenced material came from PBMCs. The source of these receptors is a woman in her fifties or sixties in good health and CMV-seropositive.

The chain uses TRBV5-1 and TRBJ2-7; 8 bases are shared with TRBD2. CDR3 length equals 14 residues. Germline CDR1 SGHRS, CDR2 YFSETQ. The V segment lost 7 bases and the J segment 0 bases; nucleotides outside the gene matches: 6. CDR3 protein: CASCTTSGSYEQYF. CDR3 DNA: TGCGCCAGCTGTACTACTAGCGGCTCCTACGAGCAGTACTTC.

The rearrangement uses TRBV9 and TRBJ2-6, with TRBD1 matching 11 bases. Germline V gene sequence: CDR1 SGDLS, CDR2 YYNGEE. This CDR3 spans 20 amino acids. Germline trimming cut 4 bases from V and 1 base from J; bases unmatched to any gene: 13. The chain's CDR3 is CASSPLDRGPMKSGANVLTF. Here the CDR3 DNA reads TGTGCCAGCAGCCCACTGGACAGGGGGCCTATGAAATCTGGGGCCAACGTCCTGACTTTC.

The chain combines TRBV10-2 with TRBJ1-1; perhaps TRBD1 as D (6 bases). Trimming cost V 2 bases and J 4 bases, with 8 bases left between them. This CDR3 has 13 amino acids. In germline, CDR1 is WSHSY, CDR2 SAAADI. Written as DNA, the CDR3 is TGCGCCAGCAGTGAGATCAGGGGCACTGAAGCTTTCTTT. Translating gives CASSEIRGTEAFF.

CDR3 amino acids: CASSLTGVGTEAFF. CDR3 in DNA: TGTGCCAGCAGCTTGACAGGGGTAGGCACTGAAGCTTTCTTT. The V gene is TRBV11-2, the J gene TRBJ1-1; 8 nucleotides match TRBD1. There are 14 residues in the CDR3. With V trimmed by 3 bases and J by 4 bases, 4 bases remained unmatched. The germline CDR1 and CDR2 sequences are SGHAT and FQNNGV. The full variable domain, rest sourced from reference TRBV11-2 and TRBJ1-1, is EAGVAQSPRYKIIEKRQSVAFWCNPISGHATLYWYQQILGQGPKLLIQFQNNGVVDDSQLPKDRFSAERLKGVDSTLKIQPAKLEDSAVYLCASSLTGVGTEAFFGQGTRLTVV.

This clone has only a few counts. J is TRBJ1-3 and V is TRBV2; D uncertain. The germline V and J ends were trimmed by 7 bases and 4 bases, with 14 bases remaining between them. Germline V gives CDR1 SNHLY, CDR2 FYNNEI. This CDR3 contains 14 residues. The CDR3 DNA sequence: TGTGCCAGCATGGGAGATAGAGGCGGAAACACCATATATTTT. Translating gives CASMGDRGGNTIYF.

J is TRBJ1-2 and V is TRBV5-1; D call uncertain. CDR3 size: 14 residues. V lost 4 bases and J lost 0, with 10 bases in between. Germline V CDR1 and CDR2: SGHRS, YFSETQ. CDR3 DNA: TGCGCCAGCAGCAGGACTGCAACTAACTATGGCTACACCTTC. Its protein product is CASSRTATNYGYTF. Complete variable domain (other parts from reference TRBV5-1 and TRBJ1-2): KAGVTQTPRYLIKTRGQQVTLSCSPISGHRSVSWYQQTPGQGLQFLFEYFSETQRNKGNFPGRFSGRQFSNSRSEMNVSTLELGDSALYLCASSRTATNYGYTFGSGTRLTVV.

The chain recombines TRBV5-4 with TRBJ2-5; 10 nucleotides match TRBD2. The CDR3 totals 17 residues. Germline V gene sequence: CDR1 SGHNT, CDR2 YYREEE (reference sequence). Trimming removed 4 bases from V and 5 bases from J; junction bases left unmatched: 14. The CDR3 spells CASSPSPASGSGETQYF. CDR3 nucleotides: TGTGCCAGCAGCCCGTCTCCGGCTAGCGGGAGTGGGGAGACCCAGTACTTC.

This sequence joins TRBV29-1 and TRBJ2-3; TRBD2 matches at 8 bases. The length of the CDR3 is 13 residues. The V gene's germline CDR1 is SQVTM and CDR2 ANQGSEA. With V trimmed by 7 bases and J by 5 bases, 8 bases remained unmatched. Here the CDR3 DNA reads TGCAGCGCCAGTAGCGGGACTAAAGATACGCAGTATTTT. As protein: CSASSGTKDTQYF.

The V call is TRBV5-4, the J call TRBJ1-1, with TRBD1 matching over 8 bases. Trimming removed 4 bases from V and 11 bases from J; junction bases left unmatched: 16. The CDR3 extends over 15 amino acids. Germline V gives CDR1 SGHNT, CDR2 YYREEE (reference sequence). The CDR3: CASSQQQGGLRRAFF. CDR3 DNA: TGTGCCAGCAGCCAGCAACAGGGGGGCCTTAGGCGGGCTTTCTTT.

The rearrangement links TRBV30 to TRBJ2-3, with a possible D match to TRBD2 (5 bases). The CDR3 sequence is 14 residues long. V lost 3 bases, J lost 2 bases, and 12 bases lay in between. The germline gives CDR1 GTSNPN, CDR2 SVGIG (reference sequence). In DNA form, the CDR3 reads TGTGCCTGGAGCAGAGGACTTCCCACAGATACGCAGTATTTT. This codes for CAWSRGLPTDTQYF. Filled out from reference TRBV30 and TRBJ2-3, the complete variable domain reads SQTIHQWPATLVQPVGSPLSLECTVEGTSNPNLYWYRQAAGRGLQLLFYSVGIGQISSEVPQNLSASRPQDRQFILSSKKLLLSDSGFYLCAWSRGLPTDTQYFGPGTRLTVL.

This clone appeared many times. The J gene is TRBJ2-7, the V gene TRBV6-1, with 10 nucleotides matching TRBD2. V shed 7 bases and J 0 bases; nucleotides not matched to a gene: 3. CDR3 size: 14 residues. Looked up from germline, CDR1 is MNHNS and CDR2 is SASEGT. CDR3 loop: CASIVAGGSYEQYF. CDR3 DNA sequence: TGTGCCAGCATCGTAGCGGGAGGCTCCTACGAGCAGTACTTC.

The chain links TRBV5-1 to TRBJ2-2; 7 bases map to TRBD1. This CDR3 comprises 14 residues. The J segment lost 5 bases and the V segment lost 0 bases, leaving 1 base of the junction unmatched. The V gene's germline CDR1 is SGHRS and CDR2 YFSETQ. The CDR3 region is CASSLAQGTGELFF. The CDR3 DNA is TGCGCCAGCAGCTTGGCACAGGGGACCGGGGAGCTGTTTTTT.

The J gene is TRBJ2-7, the V gene TRBV6-5, with 10 bases aligning to TRBD1. Germline V gene sequence: CDR1 MNHEY, CDR2 SVGAGI. CDR3 length: 15 amino acids. The junction had 8 bases not matched to a gene; V was cut back by 5 bases and J by 4 bases. Written as DNA, the CDR3 is TGTGCCAGCAGTCTCGGGACAGGGGTGATGTACGAGCAGTACTTC. Amino acid sequence: CASSLGTGVMYEQYF.

The J gene is TRBJ2-3, the V gene TRBV18, with 8 positions matching TRBD2. The germline V gene encodes CDR1 KGHSH and CDR2 LQKENI. The CDR3 length is 15 residues. The V segment lost 10 bases and the J segment 3 bases; nucleotides outside the gene matches: 12. The CDR3 protein is CATNRGGSTTDTQYF. The CDR3 DNA is TGTGCCACCAACCGGGGGGGGAGCACAACAGATACGCAGTATTTT.

V gene TRBV5-6 combines with J gene TRBJ1-2; tentative D call: TRBD1 (6 bases). Deletions cut 2 bases from V and 7 bases from J, with 24 bases between. Germline CDR1 SGHDT, CDR2 YYEEEE. The CDR3 is 17 residues long. The DNA for the CDR3 is TGTGCCAGCAGCTTAGTGGCGAAGGGGGAAAGACTTAGTGGCTACACCTTC. It is translated as CASSLVAKGERLSGYTF.

In its sample, this clone was seen a few times. V usage is TRBV28 and J usage is TRBJ1-1, with 7 bases fitting TRBD1. Unmatched junction bases numbered 5, after V lost 10 bases and J lost 0 bases. The CDR3 has 13 amino acids. The V gene's germline CDR1 is MDHEN and CDR2 SYDVKM. CDR3 sequence: CATQGQLNTEAFF. The CDR3 coding sequence is TGTGCCACGCAGGGACAGTTGAACACTGAAGCTTTCTTT.

V and J are TRBV28 and TRBJ1-1; D not resolved. Per germline, CDR1 MDHEN and CDR2 SYDVKM. CDR3 size: 12 residues. Trimming stripped 5 bases from V and 3 bases from J, with 7 bases between. CDR3 residues: CASSREYTEAFF. CDR3 DNA sequence: TGTGCCAGCAGTAGGGAGTACACTGAAGCTTTCTTT.

The chain links TRBV18 to TRBJ2-7; D remains unclear. V lost 3 bases and J lost 4, with 7 bases in between. The CDR3 covers 12 residues. Per germline, CDR1 KGHSH and CDR2 LQKENI. The CDR3 loop reads CASSPVRYEQYF. CDR3 nucleotides: TGTGCCAGCTCACCCGTCAGATACGAGCAGTACTTC.

The chain couples TRBV12-5 to TRBJ2-5; D possibly corresponds to TRBD2 (5 bases). Deletions cut 1 base from V and 2 bases from J, with 11 bases between. The CDR3 has 15 residues. Germline CDR1 and CDR2: LGHNT and FRNRAP. The CDR3 is CASGLAGPGQETQYF. In DNA form, the CDR3 reads TGTGCTAGTGGTTTGGCCGGACCGGGACAAGAGACCCAGTACTTC.